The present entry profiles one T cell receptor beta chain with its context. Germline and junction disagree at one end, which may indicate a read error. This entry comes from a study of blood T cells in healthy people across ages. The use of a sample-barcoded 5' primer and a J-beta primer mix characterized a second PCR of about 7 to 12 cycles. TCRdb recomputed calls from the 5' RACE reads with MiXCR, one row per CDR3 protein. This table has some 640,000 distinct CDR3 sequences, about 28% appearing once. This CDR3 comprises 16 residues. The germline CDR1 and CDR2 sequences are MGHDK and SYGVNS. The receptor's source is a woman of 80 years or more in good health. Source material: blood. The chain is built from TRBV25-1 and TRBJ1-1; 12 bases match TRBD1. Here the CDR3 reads CATSDGTGGRNTGAFF. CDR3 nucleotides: TGTGCCACCAGTGACGGGACAGGGGGCCGGAACACTGGAGCTTTCTTT.